This TCR beta chain is from a study of blood T cell repertoires in COVID-19. Germline trimming cut 0 bases from V and 3 bases from J; bases unmatched to any gene: 2. CDR1 and CDR2 from the germline V gene are SGHRS and YFSETQ. This CDR3 comprises 15 residues. The assay was immunoSEQ multiplex PCR, and TCRdb's table has in-frame clones only and misses some. Of around 230,000 clones in the sample, about 86% are singletons; the top ten hold 7.5% to 9%. The rearrangement joins TRBV5-1 to TRBJ1-5; 8 bases agree with TRBD1. The sequence was collected from a woman aged 50 to 60 with acute or convalescent COVID-19. Material for sequencing was peripheral blood. The CDR3: CASSLGDRNNQPQHF. The CDR3 DNA reads TGCGCCAGCAGCTTGGGGGACAGGAACAATCAGCCCCAGCATTTT.